This TCR beta chain was retrieved from a study of cytomegalovirus exposure and HLA in healthy donors. Study-level findings and limits: There were some V segments, including TRBV6-2 and TRBV6-3, excluded as indistinguishable.

About this clone: Its antigen remains unknown.

A multiplex PCR was run with 60 Vbeta primers and 13 Jbeta primers. TCRdb's copy holds only in-frame clones and misses some; the assay was immunoSEQ multiplex PCR. The table records approximately 110,000 clones, 70% to 85% of them present only once. Germline V CDR1 and CDR2: MNHEY, SVGAGI. V was pared by 0 bases and J by 6 bases, with 12 bases between. This CDR3 comprises 14 residues. Sequencing used PBMCs. The V call is TRBV6-5, the J call TRBJ2-7; D is perhaps TRBD2 (5 bases). The receptor comes from a human donor in good health. CDR3 sequence reads: CASSYSSGSPEQYF. The DNA for the CDR3 is TGTGCCAGCAGTTACTCCTCGGGGTCCCCCGAGCAGTACTTC.